This T cell receptor beta chain was sequenced during a study of OX40 agonist ivuxolimab in advanced cancers. About the research overall: In this cohort, patients received ivuxolimab, an agonistic anti-OX40 (CD134) antibody. Three partial responders included one hepatocellular carcinoma patient and two cutaneous melanoma patients.

Repertoires were generated with immunoSEQ multiplex PCR, while TCRdb's copy carries only in-frame clones and drops some. The sample has 60,000 to 100,000 clones; approximately 92% are singletons. Systemic immunosuppression or a history of autoimmune disease excluded patients. This clone was observed a single time. Germline-derived CDR1 and CDR2 are MNHEY and SVGAGI. The V and J ends lost 4 bases and 5 bases, in that order; junction bases with no gene match: 8. This CDR3 has 14 amino acids. V and J are TRBV6-5 and TRBJ2-7, with TRBD1 matching 7 bases. The source is an adult with an advanced solid tumor such as melanoma, head and neck, liver or kidney cancer. Sequenced here: CD4+ or CD8+ T cells sorted from blood, sampled in a trial of the OX40 agonist ivuxolimab. In DNA form, the CDR3 reads TGTGCCAGCAGTTTCGACAGGGTTTCCAACGAGCAGTACTTC. Its protein product is CASSFDRVSNEQYF.